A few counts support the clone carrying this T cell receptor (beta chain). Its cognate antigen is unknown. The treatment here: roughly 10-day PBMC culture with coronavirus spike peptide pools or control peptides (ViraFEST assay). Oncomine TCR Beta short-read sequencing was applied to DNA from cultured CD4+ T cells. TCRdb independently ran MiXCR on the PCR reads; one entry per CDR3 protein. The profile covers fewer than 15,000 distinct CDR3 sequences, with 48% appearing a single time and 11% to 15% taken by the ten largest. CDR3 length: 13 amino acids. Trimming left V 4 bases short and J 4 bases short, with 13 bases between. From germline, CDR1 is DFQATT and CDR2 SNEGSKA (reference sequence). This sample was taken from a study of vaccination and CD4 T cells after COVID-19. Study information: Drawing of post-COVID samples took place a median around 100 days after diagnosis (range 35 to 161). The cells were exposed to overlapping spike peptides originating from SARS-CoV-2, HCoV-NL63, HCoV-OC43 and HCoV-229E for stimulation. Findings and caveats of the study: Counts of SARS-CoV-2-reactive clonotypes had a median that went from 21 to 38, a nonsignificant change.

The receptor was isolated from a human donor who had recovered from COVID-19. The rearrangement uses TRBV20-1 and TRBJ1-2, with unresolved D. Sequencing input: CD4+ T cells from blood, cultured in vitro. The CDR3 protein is CSATAGSSYGYTF. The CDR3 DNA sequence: TGCAGTGCTACGGCCGGGAGTTCCTATGGCTACACCTTC.